Listed below are T cell receptor beta chains from one sample, sequenced in a study of naive and memory T cell subsets. TCRdb ran MiXCR on the UMI-ligation and nested PCR reads and lists one entry per CDR3 protein. The sample carries approximately 150,000 distinct CDR3 sequences, approximately 20% recorded once. Sequencing was done on a sample of naive CD8+ T cells from blood. Receptors originate from a human donor in good health. Both conserved end residues are part of each CDR3.

V gene	J gene	CDR3 protein
TRBV5-1	TRBJ2-7	CASAGLSRIYEQYF
TRBV27	TRBJ2-1	CASSSTGGYYNEQFF
TRBV2	TRBJ1-5	CTSTGFQGAFGNQPQHF
TRBV12-3/TRBV12-4	TRBJ2-1	CASRSSYNEQFF
TRBV7-9	TRBJ2-7	CASSLWDSAIRAQYF
TRBV24-1	TRBJ2-1	CATSDRPGHTFNEQFF
TRBV28	TRBJ2-3	CASNGVGGGYTDTQYF
TRBV25-1	TRBJ2-7	CASSEYFVTGEDSSYEQYF
TRBV29-1	TRBJ2-3	CSAAGTTDTQYF
TRBV4-3	TRBJ2-7	CASSSGQGRYEQYF
TRBV11-2	TRBJ1-5	CASSLGQEDNQPQHF
TRBV20-1	TRBJ2-2	CSARDQINRDTGELFF
TRBV5-6	TRBJ2-3	CASSRDRATTADTQYF
TRBV7-9	TRBJ2-7	CASQQVNDEQYF
TRBV3-1	TRBJ2-7	CASSPPRPFDEQYF
TRBV28	TRBJ2-3	CASSGTGADTPGTQYF
TRBV6-5	TRBJ2-3	CASSYSVGTDTQYF
TRBV28	TRBJ1-2	CASSFISDYGYTF
TRBV30	TRBJ1-4	CAWSARTGEKLFF
TRBV30	TRBJ2-5	CAWMRSGVGSSETQYF
TRBV18	TRBJ2-1	CASSPSYSGESYNEQFF
TRBV2	TRBJ2-5	CASIDGAYQETQYF
TRBV29-1	TRBJ2-1	CSVERGIYNEQFF
TRBV20-1	TRBJ2-1	CSARDRSGGFWEQFF
TRBV5-4	TRBJ1-5	CASSSGTGSNQPQHF
TRBV7-8	TRBJ2-1	CASSLSGLSFLDEQFF
TRBV13	TRBJ2-5	CASSSDDDRQSGTQYF
TRBV29-1	TRBJ1-2	CSVEAGDGYTF
TRBV15	TRBJ2-1	CATPLRVYNEQFF
TRBV28	TRBJ1-1	CASSPGVLNTEAFF
TRBV7-9	TRBJ2-5	CASSPVETQYF
TRBV4-3	TRBJ2-5	CASSQGTGITETQYF
TRBV4-3	TRBJ1-1	CASSQDPGLWAFF
TRBV27	TRBJ1-2	CASSPQGTYGYTF
TRBV28	TRBJ2-1	CASSPTRGYNEQFF
TRBV3-1	TRBJ2-5	CASSQVVLGQADETQYF
TRBV28	TRBJ2-1	CASSDPGQGINEQFF
TRBV4-2	TRBJ2-3	CASSQGGSTDTQYF
TRBV6-2/TRBV6-3	TRBJ2-4	CASSKGAHGDIQYF
TRBV12-3/TRBV12-4	TRBJ1-1	CASSFLTGDTEAFF